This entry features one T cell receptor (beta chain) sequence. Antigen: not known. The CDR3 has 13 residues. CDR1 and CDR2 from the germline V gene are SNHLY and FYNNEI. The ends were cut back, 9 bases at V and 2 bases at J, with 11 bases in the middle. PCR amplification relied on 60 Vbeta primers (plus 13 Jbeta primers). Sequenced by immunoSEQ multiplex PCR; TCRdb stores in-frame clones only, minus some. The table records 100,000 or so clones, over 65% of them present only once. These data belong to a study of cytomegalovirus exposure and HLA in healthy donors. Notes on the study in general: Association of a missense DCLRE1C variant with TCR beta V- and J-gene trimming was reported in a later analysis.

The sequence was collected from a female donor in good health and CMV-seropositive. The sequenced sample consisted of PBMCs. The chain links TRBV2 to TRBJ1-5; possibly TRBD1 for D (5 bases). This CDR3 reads CARGGGGNQPQHF. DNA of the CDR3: TGTGCCAGGGGGGGAGGGGGCAATCAGCCCCAGCATTTT.